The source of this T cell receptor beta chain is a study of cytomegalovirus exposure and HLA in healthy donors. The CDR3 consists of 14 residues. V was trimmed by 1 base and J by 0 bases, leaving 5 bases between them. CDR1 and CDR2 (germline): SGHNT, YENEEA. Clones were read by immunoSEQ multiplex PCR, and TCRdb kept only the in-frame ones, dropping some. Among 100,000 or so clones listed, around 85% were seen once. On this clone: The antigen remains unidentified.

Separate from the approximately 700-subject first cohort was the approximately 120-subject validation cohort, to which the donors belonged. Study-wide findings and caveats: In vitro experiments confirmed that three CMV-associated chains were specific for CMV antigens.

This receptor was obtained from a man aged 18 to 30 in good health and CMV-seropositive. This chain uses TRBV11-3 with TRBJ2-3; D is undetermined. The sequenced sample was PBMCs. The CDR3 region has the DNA TGTGCCAGCAGCTTAGGGGCTAGCACAGATACGCAGTATTTT. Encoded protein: CASSLGASTDTQYF.